The 21 T cell receptor beta chains in this list originate from one sample, sequenced in a study of graft-versus-host responses after intestinal transplantation. Assay: immunoSEQ multiplex PCR; the TCRdb copy retains only in-frame clones and omits some. The table shows 25,000 or so clones, with roughly 90% occurring only once. The sequencing used PBMCs, collected approximately 39 days after intestinal transplant. Every receptor here comes from a human patient who received an intestinal transplant, so some T cells may come from the graft donor.

This rearrangement joins TRBV4-3 to TRBJ1-2; TRBD1 aligns across 7 bases. The CDR3 is 15 residues long. The germline gives CDR1 LGHNA, CDR2 YSLEER. J gave up 2 bases and V 0 bases, and 3 bases lay outside the gene matches. CDR3 sequence (DNA): TGCGCCAGCAGCCAAGATGCAGGGGGGAACTATGGCTACACCTTC. It translates to CASSQDAGGNYGYTF.

The chain employs TRBV30 and TRBJ2-3; D not resolved. Trimming removed 1 base from V and 2 bases from J, with 10 bases in between. The germline V gene has CDR1 GTSNPN and CDR2 SVGIG (reference sequence). This CDR3 region has 14 residues. The CDR3 nucleotides are TGTGCCTGGAGTGGTGGCCGGGTCACAGATACGCAGTATTTT. Amino acids: CAWSGGRVTDTQYF.

J is TRBJ2-3 and V is TRBV13; D unresolved. V was trimmed by 2 bases and J by 6 bases, leaving 9 bases between them. Germline V gene sequence: CDR1 PRHDT, CDR2 FYEKMQ (reference sequence). This CDR3 has 13 residues. CDR3 loop: CASSLPGSDTQYF. CDR3 nucleotide sequence: TGTGCCAGCAGCTTACCAGGATCCGATACGCAGTATTTT.

The chain carries TRBV27 and TRBJ2-7; 9 bases match TRBD1. The trim removed 2 bases at V and 4 bases at J, leaving 9 bases unmatched. The CDR3 has 16 residues. The germline V gene encodes CDR1 MNHEY and CDR2 SMNVEV (reference sequence). The CDR3 coding sequence is TGTGCCAGCAGTTTAGGGGAAACAGGGGGCTATTACGAGCAGTACTTC. Translation: CASSLGETGGYYEQYF.

The genes are TRBV10-3 and TRBJ1-1; TRBD1 aligns across 8 bases. V was pared by 3 bases and J by 6 bases, with 3 bases of the junction left unmatched. Germline CDR1 and CDR2: ENHRY and SYGVKD. The CDR3 totals 13 residues. The CDR3 nucleotides read TGTGCCATCAGTGACAGGGGGCTCGCTGAAGCTTTCTTT. Protein: CAISDRGLAEAFF.

The chain joins TRBV5-1 to TRBJ2-7; D may be TRBD1 (6 bases). Between the trimmed V and J ends, which lost 1 base and 6 bases, there was a span of 23 bases. This CDR3 region has 17 residues. CDR1 is SGHRS, CDR2 YFSETQ, per germline. The CDR3 DNA sequence: TGCGCCAGCAGCTTGTTTGGCCCCGGGACATCCGCACGCGAGCAGTACTTC. This sequence encodes CASSLFGPGTSAREQYF.

This clone was seen a single time. V and J are TRBV27 and TRBJ2-3; no clear D. Looked up from germline, CDR1 is MNHEY and CDR2 is SMNVEV (reference sequence). This CDR3 comprises 13 residues. Trimming took 2 bases from V and 2 from J, leaving 5 bases between them. The CDR3 loop reads CASSLPYTDTQYF. As DNA, the CDR3 is TGTGCCAGCAGTTTACCCTACACAGATACGCAGTATTTT.

This clone occurred a few times. The CDR3 sequence: CASSFGQPISYEQYF. The CDR3 nucleotides read TGTGCCAGCAGCTTTGGACAGCCAATTTCCTACGAGCAGTACTTC. This rearrangement joins TRBV11-3 to TRBJ2-7, with D perhaps matching TRBD1 (6 bases). This CDR3 has 15 residues. Germline CDR1 reads SGHNT; CDR2 reads YENEEA. V was cut by 3 bases and J by 1 base, with 13 bases left in between.

In DNA form, the CDR3 reads TGTGCCTGGACAGGGCAGGATACGCAGTATTTT. Its protein product is CAWTGQDTQYF. This chain uses TRBV30 with TRBJ2-3, with D possibly TRBD1 on 5 matching bases. V was shortened by 4 bases and J by 6 bases, with 8 bases between the two germline ends. This CDR3 spans 11 amino acids. CDR1 GTSNPN and CDR2 SVGIG come from the germline V gene (reference sequence). Complete variable domain (other parts from reference TRBV30 and TRBJ2-3): SQTIHQWPATLVQPVGSPLSLECTVEGTSNPNLYWYRQAAGRGLQLLFYSVGIGQISSEVPQNLSASRPQDRQFILSSKKLLLSDSGFYLCAWTGQDTQYFGPGTRLTVL.

The chain employs TRBV6-5 and TRBJ1-2; D is undetermined. CDR1 and CDR2 from the germline V gene are MNHEY and SVGAGI. V was cut by 0 bases and J by 3 bases, with 14 bases left in between. The CDR3 length is 16 residues. The CDR3 coding sequence is TGTGCCAGCAGTTACTCGAAGGCCCGGGTGCACTATGGCTACACCTTC. It is translated as CASSYSKARVHYGYTF.

The rearrangement joins TRBV6-8 to TRBJ2-7; perhaps TRBD2 as D (6 bases). V was trimmed by 7 bases and J by 5 bases, leaving 9 bases between them. CDR1 and CDR2 (germline): MNHGY, SAAAGT. The CDR3 runs 11 residues. The CDR3 region is CASTAGNEQYF. Here the CDR3 DNA reads TGTGCCAGCACGGCGGGAAACGAGCAGTACTTC.

The CDR3 nucleotides read TGTGCCAGAAGCCGGCGAAAACAGGGTAGTGTGGTAGATACGCAGTATTTT. Protein sequence: CARSRRKQGSVVDTQYF. The chain combines TRBV5-3 with TRBJ2-3; the D gene is possibly TRBD1 (6 bases). TRBV5-3 is sorted into the ORF group, with uncertain function. Trimming pared 4 bases from V and 5 bases from J, leaving 23 bases between. This CDR3 comprises 17 residues.

The chain links TRBV15 to TRBJ2-2, with 7 bases fitting TRBD1. After removal of 7 bases from V and 5 bases from J, the junction contained 10 bases not matched to a gene. The CDR3 extends over 15 amino acids. Germline CDR1 reads LNHNV; CDR2 reads YYDKDF (reference sequence). The DNA of the CDR3 is TGTGCCACCAAACGAAGGGGGCTGGGGACCGGGGAGCTGTTTTTT. It encodes CATKRRGLGTGELFF.

The CDR3 sequence is CASSQADSNYNEQFF. The CDR3 DNA reads TGTGCCAGCAGCCAAGCAGACAGCAATTACAATGAGCAGTTCTTC. The J gene is TRBJ2-1, the V gene TRBV14; the D gene is possibly TRBD1 (5 bases). The CDR3 is made up of 15 amino acids. Trimming removed 1 base at V and 4 bases at J, with 11 bases between. Germline assignment: CDR1 SGHDN and CDR2 FVKESK.

The CDR3 bases are TGTGCCAGCAGCTCTGTGGTATTAAGCTCCTACGAGCAGTACTTC. The encoded protein is CASSSVVLSSYEQYF. This chain joins TRBV7-9 and TRBJ2-5; D uncertain. The end of the DNA aligns better with TRBJ2-7, so the J call may be wrong. Germline lookup yields CDR1 SEHNR and CDR2 FQNEAQ (reference sequence). The CDR3 totals 15 residues.

Turning to this clone: This specimen includes other DNA sequences encoding the same CDR3. The chain couples TRBV4-2 to TRBJ2-7, with D perhaps matching TRBD1 or TRBD2 (6 bases each). V was pared by 0 bases and J by 6 bases, with 18 bases between. CDR1 is LGHNA, CDR2 YNFKEQ, per germline. The CDR3 length is 16 residues. DNA of the CDR3: TGTGCCAGCAGCCAAGAGATAGGAGGGGGTCGGGGCGAGCAGTACTTC. Translating gives CASSQEIGGGRGEQYF.

The chain couples TRBV5-1 to TRBJ2-1; 11 bases agree with TRBD2. This CDR3 has 15 amino acids. Germline CDR1 SGHRS, CDR2 YFSETQ. Unmatched junction bases numbered 4, after V lost 0 bases and J lost 8 bases. In nucleotides, the CDR3 is TGCGCCAGCAGCTTGGCTAGCGGGAGGTTCTATGAGCAGTTCTTC. The encoded protein is CASSLASGRFYEQFF.

The chain links TRBV21-1 to TRBJ2-5. The end of the DNA is better explained by TRBJ2-7, so the J call may be wrong. TRBV21-1 is listed as a pseudogene. The CDR3 totals 16 residues. In DNA form, the CDR3 reads TGTGCCAGCAGCCCGCGATTGCTACACGTGTTAGACGAGCAGTACTTC. The encoded protein is CASSPRLLHVLDEQYF.

The genes are TRBV9 and TRBJ2-7; TRBD1 matches 10 bases. The CDR3 totals 15 residues. The germline V gene has CDR1 SGDLS and CDR2 YYNGEE. The trim removed 3 bases at V and 3 bases at J, leaving 6 bases unmatched. Here the CDR3 DNA reads TGTGCCAGCAGCGGGGACAGGGGTACTTTCTACGAGCAGTACTTC. Protein: CASSGDRGTFYEQYF.

This clone was seen only a few times. The sample carries other DNA sequences with the same CDR3. The chain links TRBV30 to TRBJ2-7; D unresolved. CDR3 length equals 11 residues. V shed 5 bases and J shed 2 bases, with 7 bases lying between them. Germline CDR1 is GTSNPN and CDR2 is SVGIG (reference sequence). CDR3 sequence reads: CAWGSPYEQYF. CDR3 DNA sequence: TGTGCCTGGGGGTCTCCCTACGAGCAGTACTTC.

The genes are TRBV7-9 and TRBJ2-4; 8 nucleotides agree with TRBD1. Unmatched junction bases numbered 7, after V lost 5 bases and J lost 1 base. This CDR3 contains 16 residues. Per germline, CDR1 SEHNR and CDR2 FQNEAQ (reference sequence). The CDR3 is CASSVGQGAAKNIQYF. CDR3 DNA: TGTGCCAGCAGCGTGGGGCAGGGGGCGGCCAAAAACATTCAGTACTTC. The full variable domain, completed using reference TRBV7-9 and TRBJ2-4, is DTGVSQNPRHKITKRGQNVTFRCDPISEHNRLYWYRQTLGQGPEFLTYFQNEAQLEKSRLLSDRFSAERPKGSFSTLEIQRTEQGDSAMYLCASSVGQGAAKNIQYFGAGTRLSVL.